These 9 T cell receptor beta chains share one sample of origin, sequenced in a study of T-cell memory formation after mild COVID-19. TCRdb redid the calling of the 5' RACE reads with MiXCR, one entry per CDR3 protein. The sample yields around 300,000 distinct CDR3 sequences, roughly an eighth seen once. Sequences were obtained from PBMCs or a T cell subset sorted from them (not recorded which). These receptors all stem from a young man who had mild COVID-19 (a few samples of this study predate the infection). Cell type and time point are not known.

This clonotype was seen at least ten times. Here the CDR3 reads CATKRTSGEADTQYF. CDR3 DNA: TGTGCCACAAAGAGGACTAGCGGGGAAGCAGATACGCAGTATTTT. V usage is TRBV15 and J usage is TRBJ2-3, with TRBD2 matching 12 bases. The CDR3 consists of 15 residues. Germline V CDR1 and CDR2: LNHNV, YYDKDF (reference sequence). Trimming at V came to 9 bases and at J to 4 bases, leaving 8 bases not matched to a gene.

The sample holds a few counts of this clonotype. The chain links TRBV6-6 to TRBJ2-7; maybe TRBD2 (7 bases). Trimming removed 4 bases at V and 6 bases at J, with 13 bases between. The CDR3 spans 13 residues. Per germline, CDR1 MNHNY and CDR2 SVGAGI (reference sequence). CDR3 residues: CASSSRGGGEQYV. For the CDR3, the DNA is TGTGCCAGCAGTTCAAGGGGGGGTGGCGAGCAGTACGTC.

The chain links TRBV5-1 to TRBJ1-5; D is perhaps TRBD1 (5 bases). The CDR3 loop spans 14 amino acids. Trimming shortened V by 0 bases and J by 4 bases, and 8 bases separated the two germline ends. CDR1 and CDR2 (germline): SGHRS, YFSETQ. This chain's CDR3 is CASSLGPGNQPQHF. CDR3 nucleotide sequence: TGCGCCAGCAGCTTGGGGCCAGGGAATCAGCCCCAGCATTTT.

This clonotype has only a few counts. The CDR3 protein is CASGVGQGALEQYF. As DNA, the CDR3 is TGTGCCAGTGGTGTCGGACAGGGGGCTCTCGAGCAGTACTTC. This rearrangement joins TRBV6-1 to TRBJ2-7, with TRBD1 identical over 11 bases. This CDR3 spans 14 amino acids. V trimming: 9 bases; J trimming: 6 bases; junction bases outside the gene matches: 10. Germline V CDR1 and CDR2: MNHNS, SASEGT.

This clonotype came up many times. J is TRBJ2-1 and V is TRBV9, with D maybe TRBD2 (5 bases). The CDR3 is made up of 15 amino acids. V lost 0 bases and J 0 bases, leaving 7 bases between the germline ends. Germline V gene lookup returns CDR1 SGDLS and CDR2 YYNGEE. The DNA of the CDR3 is TGTGCCAGCAGCGTAGAGCGGAGCTCCTACAATGAGCAGTTCTTC. It encodes CASSVERSSYNEQFF.

This clonotype was seen a few times. The J gene is TRBJ2-2, the V gene TRBV12-3 or TRBV12-4; TRBD2 matches at 9 bases. The CDR3 length is 15 residues. V lost 3 bases, J lost 3 bases, and 2 bases stayed unmatched. CDR3: CASSLGLAHTGELFF. In DNA form, the CDR3 reads TGTGCCAGCAGTTTGGGACTAGCCCACACCGGGGAGCTGTTTTTT.

This clonotype was seen more than once but under ten times. The CDR3 spells CSASGGAEVYEQYV. The CDR3 bases are TGCAGTGCTAGCGGGGGGGCCGAGGTCTACGAGCAGTACGTC. V usage is TRBV20-1 and J usage is TRBJ2-7; 8 positions agree with TRBD2. V dropped 3 bases and J dropped 3; count of bases not matched to a gene: 7. Germline assignment: CDR1 DFQATT and CDR2 SNEGSKA (reference sequence). The length of the CDR3 is 14 residues.

A few counts support this clonotype. The chain combines TRBV4-1 with TRBJ2-5; no clear D gene. Germline lookup yields CDR1 MGHRA and CDR2 YSYEKL. CDR3 size: 17 residues. V lost 0 bases, J lost 0 bases, and 14 bases lay in between. CDR3 protein: CASSQERPRTHQETQYF. CDR3 bases: TGCGCCAGCAGCCAAGAAAGGCCCAGAACCCACCAAGAGACCCAGTACTTC.

CDR3 protein: CASSLGADNEQFF. CDR3 nucleotides: TGTGCCAGCAGCTTGGGGGCGGACAATGAGCAGTTCTTC. The chain couples TRBV5-8 to TRBJ2-1; D is uncertain. The germline CDR1 and CDR2 sequences are SGHTS and YDEGEE. V lost 0 bases and J lost 5, with 6 bases in between. The CDR3 loop spans 13 amino acids. The full variable domain, in which reference TRBV5-8 and TRBJ2-1 provide the parts outside the CDR3, is EAGVTQSPTHLIKTRGQQATLRCSPISGHTSVYWYQQALGLGLQFLLWYDEGEERNRGNFPPRFSGRQFPNYSSELNVNALELEDSALYLCASSLGADNEQFFGPGTRLTVL.